Listed below are T cell receptor beta chains from one sample, sequenced in a study of T cells after yellow fever vaccination. TCRdb re-derived calls from the 5' RACE reads in MiXCR, one entry per CDR3 protein. The profile shows about 630,000 distinct CDR3 sequences, roughly 12% of them singletons. The material was PBMCs, obtained on the day of the yellow fever booster vaccination. Receptors originate from a man aged 25 to 40 who received the YFV17D yellow fever vaccine. The conserved cysteine and the conserved F or W are not part of the CDR3 here.

V,J,CDR3
TRBV12-5,TRBJ2-5,ASGFTLSGPPQETQY
TRBV7-6,TRBJ2-6,ASSLLSSLSSGANVLT
TRBV5-1,TRBJ2-1,ASTPLGASGDNEQF
TRBV10-3,TRBJ2-7,AISEGGGNYEQY
TRBV4-3,TRBJ2-1,ASSQDRSFGIFNEQF
TRBV24-1,TRBJ2-3,ATSDLSGTPRGDTQY
TRBV4-1,TRBJ2-7,ASSQDSGTVATYEQY
TRBV10-3,TRBJ2-7,AIQLNPTGGRVEQY
TRBV6-1,TRBJ2-3,ASRSHREDTQY
TRBV6-5,TRBJ2-3,ATGITDTQY
TRBV4-2,TRBJ2-7,ASSLNRGGSYEQY
TRBV20-1,TRBJ1-2,SARDESRGLYGYT
TRBV30,TRBJ1-1,AWSATGYNTEAF
TRBV27,TRBJ1-2,ASSLDGQANYGYT
TRBV19,TRBJ2-5,ASSNRDSIETQY
TRBV6-5,TRBJ2-2,ASSYDSRTGELF
TRBV7-6,TRBJ2-7,ASSLLGSAEQY
TRBV3-1,TRBJ2-1,ASSQVVNEQF
TRBV20-1,TRBJ2-5,SGGNQETQY
TRBV5-4,TRBJ2-6,ASSLLLDSGANVLT
TRBV7-8,TRBJ2-1,ASRARGRSYEQF
TRBV19,TRBJ2-6,ASRTDSGANVLT
TRBV15,TRBJ2-1,ATSGFPDNEQF
TRBV11-1,TRBJ2-1,ASSLGPFGNEQF
TRBV2,TRBJ2-7,ASSRDGEQY
TRBV28,TRBJ2-5,ASSFAGGGETQY
TRBV6-5,TRBJ1-1,ASSRALGGPHEAF
TRBV20-1,TRBJ2-1,SASLAWGGSGRSYNEQF
TRBV12-3/TRBV12-4,TRBJ2-1,ASSQLASEQF